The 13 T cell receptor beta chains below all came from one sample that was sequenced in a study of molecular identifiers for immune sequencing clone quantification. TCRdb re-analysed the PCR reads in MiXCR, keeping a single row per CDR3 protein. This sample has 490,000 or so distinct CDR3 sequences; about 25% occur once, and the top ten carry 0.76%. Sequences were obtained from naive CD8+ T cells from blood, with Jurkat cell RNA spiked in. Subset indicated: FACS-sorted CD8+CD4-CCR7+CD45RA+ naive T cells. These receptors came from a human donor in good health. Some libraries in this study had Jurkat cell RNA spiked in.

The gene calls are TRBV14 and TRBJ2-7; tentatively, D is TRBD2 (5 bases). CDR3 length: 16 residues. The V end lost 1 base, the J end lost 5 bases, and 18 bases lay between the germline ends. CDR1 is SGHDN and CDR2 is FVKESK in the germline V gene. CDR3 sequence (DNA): TGTGCCAGCAGCCAAGGACCGACGGGATTTCGGGACGAGCAGTACTTC. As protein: CASSQGPTGFRDEQYF.

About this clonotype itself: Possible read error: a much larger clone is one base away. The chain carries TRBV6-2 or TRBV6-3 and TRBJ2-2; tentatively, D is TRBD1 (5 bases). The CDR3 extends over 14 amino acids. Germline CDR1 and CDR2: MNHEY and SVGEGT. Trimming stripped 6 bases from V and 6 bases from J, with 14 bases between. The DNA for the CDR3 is TGTGCCAGCAGGACGGACACTTACCCCGGGGAGCTGTTTTTT. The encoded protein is CASRTDTYPGELFF.

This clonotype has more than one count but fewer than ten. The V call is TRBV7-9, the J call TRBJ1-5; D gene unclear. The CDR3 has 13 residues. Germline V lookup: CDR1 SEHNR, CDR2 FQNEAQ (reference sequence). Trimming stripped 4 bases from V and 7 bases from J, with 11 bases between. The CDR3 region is CASSSTVEQPQHF. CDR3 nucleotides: TGTGCCAGCAGCTCTACAGTAGAACAGCCCCAGCATTTT.

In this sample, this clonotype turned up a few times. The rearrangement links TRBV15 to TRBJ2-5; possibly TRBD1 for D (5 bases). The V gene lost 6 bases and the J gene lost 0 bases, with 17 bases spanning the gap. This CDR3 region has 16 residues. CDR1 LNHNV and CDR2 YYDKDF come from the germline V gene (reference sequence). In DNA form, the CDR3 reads TGTGCCACCAGTAGGGCAGGGCACCTGTACCAAGAGACCCAGTACTTC. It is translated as CATSRAGHLYQETQYF. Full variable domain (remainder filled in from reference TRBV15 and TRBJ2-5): DAMVIQNPRYQVTQFGKPVTLSCSQTLNHNVMYWYQQKSSQAPKLLFHYYDKDFNNEADTPDNFQSRRPNTSFCFLDIRSPGLGDTAMYLCATSRAGHLYQETQYFGPGTRLLVL.

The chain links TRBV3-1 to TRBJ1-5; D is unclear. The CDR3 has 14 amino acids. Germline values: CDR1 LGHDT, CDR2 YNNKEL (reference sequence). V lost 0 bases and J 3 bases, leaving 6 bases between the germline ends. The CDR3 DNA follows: TGTGCCAGCAGCCAAGATCGTGCCAATCAGCCCCAGCATTTT. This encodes CASSQDRANQPQHF. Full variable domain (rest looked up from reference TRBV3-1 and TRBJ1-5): DTAVSQTPKYLVTQMGNDKSIKCEQNLGHDTMYWYKQDSKKFLKIMFSYNNKELIINETVPNRFSPKSPDKAHLNLHINSLELGDSAVYFCASSQDRANQPQHFGDGTRLSIL.

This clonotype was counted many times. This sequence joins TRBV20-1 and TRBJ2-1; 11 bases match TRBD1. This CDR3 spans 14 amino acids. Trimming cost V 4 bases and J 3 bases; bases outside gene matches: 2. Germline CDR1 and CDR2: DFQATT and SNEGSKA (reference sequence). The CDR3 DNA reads TGCAGTGCTACCGGGACAGGGGGCTACAATGAGCAGTTCTTC. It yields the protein CSATGTGGYNEQFF.

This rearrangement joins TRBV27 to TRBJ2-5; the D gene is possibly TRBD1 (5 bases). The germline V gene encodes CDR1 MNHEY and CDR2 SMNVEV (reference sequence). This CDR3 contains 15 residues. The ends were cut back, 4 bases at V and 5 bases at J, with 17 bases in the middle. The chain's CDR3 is CASSSIPQGDETQYF. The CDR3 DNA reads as TGTGCCAGCAGTTCCATACCCCAGGGCGATGAGACCCAGTACTTC.

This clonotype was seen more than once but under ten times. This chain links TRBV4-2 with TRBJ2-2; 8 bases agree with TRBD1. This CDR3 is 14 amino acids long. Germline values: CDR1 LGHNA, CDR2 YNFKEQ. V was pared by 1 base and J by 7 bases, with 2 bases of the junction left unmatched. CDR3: CASSQAGGGGELFF. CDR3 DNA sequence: TGTGCCAGCAGCCAAGCAGGGGGCGGCGGGGAGCTGTTTTTT.

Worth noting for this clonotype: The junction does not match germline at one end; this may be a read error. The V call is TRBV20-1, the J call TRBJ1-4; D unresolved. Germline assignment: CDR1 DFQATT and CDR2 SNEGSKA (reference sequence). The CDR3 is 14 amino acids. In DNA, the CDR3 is TGCAATGCTAGTTATGGAGTGAGGAATGAAAAACTGTTTTTT. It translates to CNASYGVRNEKLFF.

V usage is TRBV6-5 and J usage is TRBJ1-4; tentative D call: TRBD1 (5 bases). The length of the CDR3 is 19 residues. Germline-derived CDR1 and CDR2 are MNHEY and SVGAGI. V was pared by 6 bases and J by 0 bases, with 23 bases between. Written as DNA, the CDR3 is TGTGCCAGCAGCGCAGACCCGGGACGGGAGATCGCAACTAATGAAAAACTGTTTTTT. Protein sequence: CASSADPGREIATNEKLFF.

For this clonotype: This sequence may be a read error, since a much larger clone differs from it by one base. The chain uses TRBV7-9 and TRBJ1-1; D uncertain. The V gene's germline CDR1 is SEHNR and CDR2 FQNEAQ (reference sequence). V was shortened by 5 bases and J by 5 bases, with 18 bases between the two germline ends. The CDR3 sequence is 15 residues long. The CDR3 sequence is CASSRTGYLGTEAFF. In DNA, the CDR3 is TGTGCCAGCAGCCGCACCGGGTATCTGGGTACTGAAGCTTTCTTT.

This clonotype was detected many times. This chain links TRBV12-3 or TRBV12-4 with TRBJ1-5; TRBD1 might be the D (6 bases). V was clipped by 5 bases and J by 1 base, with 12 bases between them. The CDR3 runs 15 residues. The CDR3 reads CASSPGTLSNQPQHF. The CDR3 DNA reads TGTGCCAGCAGTCCCGGGACACTAAGCAATCAGCCCCAGCATTTT.

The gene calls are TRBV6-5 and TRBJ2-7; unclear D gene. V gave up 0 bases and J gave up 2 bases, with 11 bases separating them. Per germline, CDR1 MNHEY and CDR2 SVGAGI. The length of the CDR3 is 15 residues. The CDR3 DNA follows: TGTGCCAGCAGTTACTCGATTGGGCAGGCCTACGAGCAGTACTTC. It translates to CASSYSIGQAYEQYF.